The sequence of this TCR beta chain was determined in a study of regulatory T cells in long-lasting Graves disease. The CDR3 totals 14 residues. The V and J ends lost 2 bases and 5 bases respectively, with 12 bases between them. Arm-PCR of CDR3 regions and iRepertoire HTBI primers were used to build TCR beta libraries. TCRdb reprocessed the multiplex PCR reads with MiXCR, giving one entry per CDR3 protein. The sample lists hundreds of thousands of distinct CDR3 sequences, 20% to 25% occurring once. Time point described: persistent/refractory GD, antithyroid drugs over 5 years with positive TRAb. Isolated PBMC RNA provided the starting material for the TCR library.

The sequencing used peripheral blood mononuclear cells (PBMCs), collected when the disease was refractory, from a patient treated with antithyroid drugs. The sequence derives from a female donor with Graves disease. The chain is built from TRBV12-3 or TRBV12-4 and TRBJ1-1; D uncertain. This CDR3 reads CASSLSGGVTEAFF. CDR3 in DNA: TGTGCCAGCAGTTTATCGGGCGGGGTTACTGAAGCTTTCTTT.